This TCR beta chain was found in a study of stem cell transplantation in POMP-related autoinflammatory disease. Study-wide background: The study hypothesized thymoproteasome defects skew the TRB repertoire via impaired CD8+ selection. Study results and limitations: Across all analyzed T-cell subsets, patients with PRAID tended toward reduced diversity and increased clonality. Unique TRB V-J gene pairings were limited in number in patients with PRAID.

TCRdb's table, derived via immunoSEQ multiplex PCR, lists solely in-frame clones and lacks some. Here the sample spans tens of thousands of clones, just over 90% being singletons. Germline V CDR1 and CDR2: MNHNY, SVGAGI (reference sequence). The ends lost 5 bases at V and 1 base at J; junction bases unmatched: 7. This CDR3 is built from 18 residues. With respect to this clone: What it recognizes is unknown.

The chain uses TRBV6-6 and TRBJ1-6, with 11 nucleotides matching TRBD1. This clonotype originated in a human patient with POMP-related autoinflammation and immune dysregulation (PRAID). Among the T cells, some may be from the graft donor. The sequencing used CD4+ T cells from PBMCs, collected after stem cell transplantation. Here the CDR3 DNA reads TGTGCCAGCAGTCCCCGGGACAGGGGGTTTTCCTATAATTCACCCCTCCACTTT. Residues: CASSPRDRGFSYNSPLHF.